This T cell receptor (beta chain) was recovered during a study of blood T cell repertoires in COVID-19. About the study: Some COVID-19 samples were acute and others convalescent; all came from the United States, Italy and Spain. The cDNA or gDNA used as material had been derived from T cells, B-cell-depleted T cells, or PBMCs.

V dropped 5 bases and J dropped 9; count of bases not matched to a gene: 26. The CDR3 consists of 21 residues. The germline gives CDR1 MDHEN, CDR2 SYDVKM. Original analysis: It was from reference gene primer amplification that nucleated cell counts were estimated. Clones were read by immunoSEQ multiplex PCR, and TCRdb kept only the in-frame ones, dropping some. V and J calls and clone size come straight from that table; D and trimming were deduced from the DNA. The table includes about 82,000 clones, about four fifths detected once. The chain carries TRBV28 and TRBJ1-6; TRBD1 matches 9 bases. The sequence was obtained from a woman in her thirties or forties with active or convalescent COVID-19. The specimen was peripheral blood. The CDR3 nucleotides read TGTGCCAGCAGTCACCGAGAGTTGTATTTCTTTTCGGGACAGGGAGTTTCACCCCTCCACTTT. Translating it yields CASSHRELYFFSGQGVSPLHF.